The sequence of this T cell receptor (beta chain) was determined in a study of blood T cell repertoires in COVID-19. Study context: PBMCs, B-cell-depleted T cells, or T cells were the source of the cDNA or gDNA that made up the material.

This CDR3 comprises 14 residues. Germline CDR1 SGDLS, CDR2 YYNGEE. V was clipped by 4 bases and J by 10 bases; unmatched bases: 10. The protocol was immunoSEQ multiplex PCR, while the TCRdb copy is restricted to in-frame clones and leaves out a portion. The sample has roughly 73,000 clones; 86% are singletons. Sequencing was performed on peripheral blood. The gene calls are TRBV9 and TRBJ2-1, with 8 nucleotides matching TRBD2. This receptor was taken from a man between 65 and 85 years old with active COVID-19. CDR3 residues: CASSSQGSGMEQFF. In DNA form, the CDR3 reads TGTGCCAGCAGCTCCCAAGGTAGCGGGATGGAGCAGTTCTTC. The variable domain in full, with the rest retrieved from reference TRBV9 and TRBJ2-1, is DSGVTQTPKHLITATGQRVTLRCSPRSGDLSVYWYQQSLDQGLQFLIQYYNGEERAKGNILERFSAQQFPDLHSELNLSSLELGDSALYFCASSSQGSGMEQFFGPGTRLTVL.